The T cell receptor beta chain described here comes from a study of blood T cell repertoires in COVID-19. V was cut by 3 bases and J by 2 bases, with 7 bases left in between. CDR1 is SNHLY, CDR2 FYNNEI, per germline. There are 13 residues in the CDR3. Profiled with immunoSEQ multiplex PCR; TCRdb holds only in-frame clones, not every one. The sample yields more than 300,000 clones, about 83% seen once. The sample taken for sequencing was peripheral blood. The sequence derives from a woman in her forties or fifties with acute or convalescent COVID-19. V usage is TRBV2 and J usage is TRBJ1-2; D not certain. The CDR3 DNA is TGTGCCAGCAGTGAGGCGGGGAACTATGGCTACACCTTC. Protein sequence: CASSEAGNYGYTF.